The 28 T cell receptor beta chains below all came from one sample that was sequenced in a study of CD8+CD57+ T cells in acquired aplastic anemia. CDR3 and TCR beta VDJ profiling relied on genomic DNA as the template. Each CDR3 protein is one row after TCRdb ran MiXCR on the reads. The sample consists of 100,000 to 150,000 distinct CDR3 sequences, over 30% of them appearing once. Selection for sequencing was limited to patients who had shown CD8+CD57+ cell expansion by flow cytometry. The sample was sorted CD4+, CD8+, or CD8+CD57+ T cells (not recorded which) from PBMCs. The receptors shown here come from a human donor with aplastic anemia.

A single count supports this clonotype. The V and J genes are TRBV5-1 and TRBJ1-2; 8 nucleotides align to TRBD1. CDR3 length: 13 amino acids. With 4 bases clipped from V and 3 bases from J, the junction kept 2 bases outside the gene matches. Germline V gene lookup returns CDR1 SGHRS and CDR2 YFSETQ. CDR3 loop: CASSKTGDYGYTF. CDR3 DNA sequence: TGCGCCAGCAGCAAGACAGGGGACTATGGCTACACCTTC.

Remarks on this clonotype: A much bigger clone sits one base away, suggesting this may be a read error. CDR3 nucleotides: TGTGCCTGCAGCTTAGGGCCGGGACCTTCGGATGAAAAACTGTTTTTT. Translation gives CACSLGPGPSDEKLFF. The genes are TRBV11-1 and TRBJ1-4; D perhaps matches TRBD1 (5 bases). CDR3 length: 16 residues. Germline assignment: CDR1 SGHAT and CDR2 FQDESV (reference sequence). The full variable domain, rest sourced from reference TRBV11-1 and TRBJ1-4, is EAEVAQSPRYKITEKSQAVAFWCDPISGHATLYWYRQILGQGPELLVQFQDESVVDDSQLPKDRFSAERLKGVDSTLKIQPAELGDSAMYLCACSLGPGPSDEKLFFGSGTQLSVL.

This clonotype appeared many times. The rearrangement uses TRBV12-3 or TRBV12-4 and TRBJ1-1; D might be TRBD1 (6 bases). Trimming stripped 3 bases from V and 2 bases from J, with 16 bases between. This CDR3 is 16 amino acids long. CDR3 nucleotide sequence: TGTGCCAGCAGTTTTGGACACCGAGGGGGAAACACTGAAGCTTTCTTT. Protein product: CASSFGHRGGNTEAFF.

The chain employs TRBV12-3 or TRBV12-4 and TRBJ1-3; no clear D. Deletions cut 2 bases from V and 3 bases from J, with 8 bases between. The CDR3 runs to 14 residues. CDR3 in DNA: TGTGCCAGCAGTTTAAACAGATTTGGAAACACCATATATTTT. It is translated as CASSLNRFGNTIYF.

The V and J genes are TRBV5-1 and TRBJ1-6; D possibly corresponds to TRBD1 (5 bases). This CDR3 spans 14 amino acids. Trimming pared 7 bases from V and 7 bases from J, leaving 15 bases between. Germline CDR1 is SGHRS and CDR2 is YFSETQ. In DNA, the CDR3 is TGCGCCAGCGCCGGGGGGGACGTAAATTCACCCCTCCACTTT. Its protein is CASAGGDVNSPLHF.

In its sample, this clonotype was seen many times. The chain recombines TRBV24-1 with TRBJ2-5; D possibly corresponds to TRBD1 (5 bases). V dropped 3 bases and J dropped 5 bases, with 21 bases sitting between them. Germline V CDR1 and CDR2: KGHDR, SFDVKD. The CDR3 totals 17 residues. CDR3 sequence: CATSDNPRVGVGETQYF. For the CDR3, the DNA is TGTGCCACCAGTGATAACCCCAGGGTAGGGGTAGGGGAGACCCAGTACTTC.

This chain joins TRBV7-2 and TRBJ2-7; the match to TRBD1 covers 10 bases. Germline V gene sequence: CDR1 SGHTA, CDR2 FQGNSA. This CDR3 has 13 amino acids. Trimming cost V 3 bases and J 9 bases; bases outside gene matches: 5. This CDR3 is CASSLGQGRVQYF. The CDR3 DNA follows: TGTGCCAGCAGCTTGGGACAGGGGCGGGTGCAGTACTTC.

The V gene is TRBV19, the J gene TRBJ1-1, with 7 bases fitting TRBD1. Germline V gene data show CDR1 as LNHDA and CDR2 as SQIVND (reference sequence). With V trimmed by 7 bases and J by 3 bases, 5 bases remained unmatched. This CDR3 is 13 amino acids long. This CDR3 is CASNQQGHTEAFF. For the CDR3, the DNA is TGTGCCAGTAATCAACAGGGGCACACTGAAGCTTTCTTT.

This clonotype has just one count. The V call is TRBV12-3 or TRBV12-4, the J call TRBJ2-2; no clear D. V shed 8 bases and J shed 8 bases, with 12 bases lying between them. The CDR3 has 12 amino acids. The CDR3 loop is CASADSGGELFF. DNA for the CDR3: TGTGCCAGCGCGGATAGTGGAGGGGAGCTGTTTTTT.

This clonotype has just a few counts. The rearrangement joins TRBV27 to TRBJ1-5; TRBD1 matches 7 bases. This CDR3 has 18 amino acids. The ends lost 6 bases at V and 0 bases at J; junction bases unmatched: 14. The germline CDR1 and CDR2 sequences are MNHEY and SMNVEV (reference sequence). CDR3 nucleotides: TGTGCCAGCAGGGGGACTCTCCGGGACAGCTATAGCAATCAGCCCCAGCATTTT. It specifies CASRGTLRDSYSNQPQHF.

The chain has TRBV29-1 and TRBJ2-7; 10 nucleotides line up with TRBD2. V lost 7 bases and J lost 2; bases outside the gene matches: 11. Looked up from germline, CDR1 is SQVTM and CDR2 is ANQGSEA. The CDR3 sequence is 15 residues long. CDR3 in amino acids: CSADTSGADTYEQYF. Written as DNA, the CDR3 is TGCAGCGCAGACACTAGCGGGGCCGACACCTACGAGCAGTACTTC.

The genes are TRBV6-4 and TRBJ2-3, with 10 bases fitting TRBD1. Per germline, CDR1 MRHNA and CDR2 SNTAGT. This CDR3 is 18 amino acids long. J was trimmed by 6 bases and V by 2 bases; bases with no gene match: 14. The CDR3 protein is CASSDSSLDRGFADTQYF. Written as DNA, the CDR3 is TGTGCCAGCAGTGACAGCAGCTTGGACAGGGGGTTCGCCGATACGCAGTATTTT.

There are a few counts of this clonotype. The V call is TRBV24-1, the J call TRBJ2-7; maybe TRBD2 (5 bases). Germline loops: CDR1 KGHDR, CDR2 SFDVKD. This CDR3 is built from 15 residues. Trimming stripped 8 bases from V and 1 base from J, with 17 bases between. CDR3: CATTRGQVPSYEQYF. Written as DNA, the CDR3 is TGTGCCACCACCCGAGGGCAGGTCCCTTCCTACGAGCAGTACTTC.

In its sample, this clonotype was seen a few times. The chain employs TRBV18 and TRBJ2-7, with TRBD1 identical over 8 bases. CDR1 is KGHSH, CDR2 LQKENI, per germline. There are 15 residues in the CDR3. V trimming: 4 bases; J trimming: 0 bases; junction bases outside the gene matches: 5. CDR3 nucleotide sequence: TGTGCCAGCTCACAAAGGACAGGGAGCTCCTACGAGCAGTACTTC. Translation gives CASSQRTGSSYEQYF.

This clonotype was seen many times. The chain couples TRBV2 to TRBJ1-3; no definite D call. The CDR3 sequence is 14 residues long. Per the germline V gene, CDR1 is SNHLY and CDR2 is FYNNEI. The ends were cut back, 6 bases at V and 0 bases at J, with 9 bases in the middle. The CDR3 spells CASSRTDSGNTIYF. The CDR3 DNA is TGTGCCAGCAGCAGGACGGACTCTGGAAACACCATATATTTT.

The chain uses TRBV7-8 and TRBJ1-1, with a weak D call TRBD1 (6 bases). With 2 bases removed from V and 7 bases from J, the gap between germline ends came to 17 bases. The germline V gene has CDR1 SGHVS and CDR2 FQNEAQ. The CDR3 length is 15 residues. In DNA, the CDR3 is TGTGCCAGCAGCTTACCGGGGGCAAAGTTTAATGAAGCTTTCTTT. Translated, it gives CASSLPGAKFNEAFF.

V gene TRBV29-1 combines with J gene TRBJ2-3, with 7 bases identical to TRBD1. Per the germline V gene, CDR1 is SQVTM and CDR2 is ANQGSEA. The CDR3 totals 14 residues. J was trimmed by 6 bases and V by 6 bases; bases with no gene match: 12. CDR3: CSVTTGVKGDTQYF. CDR3 coding DNA: TGCAGCGTGACTACAGGGGTCAAGGGGGATACGCAGTATTTT.

This clonotype occurred many times. This chain uses TRBV12-3 or TRBV12-4 with TRBJ1-3; the D is unclear. Trimming pared 4 bases from V and 1 base from J, leaving 11 bases between. The CDR3 contains 15 residues. The CDR3 region has the DNA TGTGCCAGCAGTTCAAGCATGGATTCTGGAAACACCATATATTTT. Translated, it gives CASSSSMDSGNTIYF.

The CDR3 coding sequence is TGTGCCAGCTCACCAAACGGTGACGCGGGAACTGAAGCTTTCTTT. Amino acids: CASSPNGDAGTEAFF. This chain joins TRBV18 and TRBJ1-1; D remains ambiguous. Trimming left V 2 bases short and J 5 bases short, with 15 bases between. The CDR3 sequence is 15 residues long. Germline V gene sequence: CDR1 KGHSH, CDR2 LQKENI.

At least ten counts were recorded for this clonotype. The J gene is TRBJ1-1, the V gene TRBV29-1; 7 positions match TRBD1. From germline, CDR1 is SQVTM and CDR2 ANQGSEA. With 1 base clipped from V and 5 bases from J, the junction kept 4 bases outside the gene matches. There are 13 residues in the CDR3. CDR3 sequence reads: CSVEGDSRTEAFF. In DNA, the CDR3 is TGCAGCGTTGAAGGGGACAGTAGGACTGAAGCTTTCTTT.

This chain connects TRBV19 to TRBJ2-7; 7 bases map to TRBD2. This CDR3 has 13 residues. Germline loops: CDR1 LNHDA, CDR2 SQIVND (reference sequence). The J segment lost 5 bases and the V segment lost 1 base, leaving 2 bases of the junction unmatched. CDR3 DNA: TGTGCCAGTAGTATAGCGGGGGGAAACGAGCAGTACTTC. Protein: CASSIAGGNEQYF. The whole variable domain, remainder taken from reference TRBV19 and TRBJ2-7, is DGGITQSPKYLFRKEGQNVTLSCEQNLNHDAMYWYRQDPGQGLRLIYYSQIVNDFQKGDIAEGYSVSREKKESFPLTVTSAQKNPTAFYLCASSIAGGNEQYFGPGTRLTVT.

The chain joins TRBV19 to TRBJ1-6, with 11 bases that match TRBD1. V lost 8 bases and J lost 7; bases outside the gene matches: 4. The CDR3 sequence is 14 residues long. CDR1 and CDR2 (germline): LNHDA, SQIVND (reference sequence). For the CDR3, the DNA is TGTGCCAGTCTCCGGGACAGGGGGAATTCACCCCTCCACTTT. Translated, it gives CASLRDRGNSPLHF.

The DNA for the CDR3 is TGTGCCAGCAGCTTAGAGCTAGATACGCAGTATTTT. It translates to CASSLELDTQYF. V gene TRBV7-9 combines with J gene TRBJ2-3; D call uncertain. V lost 1 base and J lost 5, with 4 bases in between. Germline values: CDR1 SEHNR, CDR2 FQNEAQ (reference sequence). This CDR3 is built from 12 residues.

This clonotype was picked up many times. The gene calls are TRBV24-1 and TRBJ1-2; D unclear. V dropped 1 base and J dropped 5 bases, with 4 bases sitting between them. Germline values: CDR1 KGHDR, CDR2 SFDVKD. There are 12 residues in the CDR3. CDR3 amino acids: CATSDFSYGYTF. The CDR3, as DNA: TGTGCCACCAGTGATTTTTCTTATGGCTACACCTTC.

This clonotype was seen repeatedly, ten times or more. The DNA of the CDR3 is TGTGCCAGCAGCCAAGAAGGATGGGGTGGGGGGAACGAGCAGTACTTC. Encoded protein: CASSQEGWGGGNEQYF. The chain links TRBV4-2 to TRBJ2-7; weak D call: TRBD2 (6 bases). This CDR3 is 16 amino acids long. Germline CDR1 reads LGHNA; CDR2 reads YNFKEQ. Deletions cut 0 bases from V and 5 bases from J, with 17 bases between.

This clonotype was found many times. This chain joins TRBV19 and TRBJ2-2; the match to TRBD1 covers 8 bases. This CDR3 has 15 amino acids. J gave up 0 bases and V 10 bases, and 7 bases lay outside the gene matches. From germline, CDR1 is LNHDA and CDR2 SQIVND (reference sequence). CDR3 loop: CATNTDRANTGELFF. For the CDR3, the DNA is TGTGCCACCAACACGGACAGGGCGAACACCGGGGAGCTGTTTTTT.

Ten or more counts support this clonotype. The V and J genes are TRBV7-9 and TRBJ2-5, with 10 bases that match TRBD2. Germline CDR1 is SEHNR and CDR2 is FQNEAQ (reference sequence). Trimming removed 4 bases from V and 5 bases from J; junction bases left unmatched: 4. This CDR3 spans 14 amino acids. CDR3 residues: CASSSNSGGETQYF. In nucleotides, the CDR3 is TGTGCCAGCAGCTCAAATAGCGGGGGGGAGACCCAGTACTTC.

The chain links TRBV2 to TRBJ1-2; TRBD1 agrees at 8 bases. The V gene end was trimmed by 9 bases and the J gene end by 4 bases; junction bases not matched to a gene: 13. The CDR3 loop spans 15 amino acids. Germline-derived CDR1 and CDR2 are SNHLY and FYNNEI. CDR3 DNA: TGTGCCAGAACCCGTCAACAAGACAGGGGCTATGGCTACACCTTC. The encoded protein is CARTRQQDRGYGYTF. The full variable domain, in which reference TRBV2 and TRBJ1-2 provide the parts outside the CDR3, is EPEVTQTPSHQVTQMGQEVILRCVPISNHLYFYWYRQILGQKVEFLVSFYNNEISEKSEIFDDQFSVERPDGSNFTLKIRSTKLEDSAMYFCARTRQQDRGYGYTFGSGTRLTVV.